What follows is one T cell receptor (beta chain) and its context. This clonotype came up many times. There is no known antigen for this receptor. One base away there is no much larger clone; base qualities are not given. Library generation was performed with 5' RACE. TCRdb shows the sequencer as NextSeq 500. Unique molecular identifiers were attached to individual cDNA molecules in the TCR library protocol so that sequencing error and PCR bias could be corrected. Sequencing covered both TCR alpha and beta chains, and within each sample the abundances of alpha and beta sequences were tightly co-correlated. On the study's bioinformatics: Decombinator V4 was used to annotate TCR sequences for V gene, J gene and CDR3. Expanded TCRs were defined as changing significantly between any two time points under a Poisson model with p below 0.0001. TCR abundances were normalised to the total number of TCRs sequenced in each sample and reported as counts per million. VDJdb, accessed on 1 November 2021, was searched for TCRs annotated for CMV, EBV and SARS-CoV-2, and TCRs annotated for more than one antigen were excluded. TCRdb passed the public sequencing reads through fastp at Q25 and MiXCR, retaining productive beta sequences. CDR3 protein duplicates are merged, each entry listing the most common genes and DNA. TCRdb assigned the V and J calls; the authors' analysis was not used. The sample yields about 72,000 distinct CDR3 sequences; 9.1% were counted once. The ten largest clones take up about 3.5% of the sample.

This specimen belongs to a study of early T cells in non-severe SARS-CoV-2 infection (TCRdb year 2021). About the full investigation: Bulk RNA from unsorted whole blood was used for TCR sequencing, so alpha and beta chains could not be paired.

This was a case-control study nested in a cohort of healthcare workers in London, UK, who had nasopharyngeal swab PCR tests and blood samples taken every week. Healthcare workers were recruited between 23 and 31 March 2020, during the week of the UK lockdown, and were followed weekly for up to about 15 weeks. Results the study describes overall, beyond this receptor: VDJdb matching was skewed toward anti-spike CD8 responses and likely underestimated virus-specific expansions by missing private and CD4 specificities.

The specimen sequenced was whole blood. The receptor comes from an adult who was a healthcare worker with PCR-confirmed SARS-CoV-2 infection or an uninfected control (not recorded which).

The CDR3 reads CASSEGHRNTEAFF. Read as DNA, the sequence is TGTGCCAGTAGTGAGGGACACCGGAACACTGAAGCTTTCTTT. The sequence joins TRBV19 to TRBJ1-1; tentative D gene TRBD1, with 6 bases matching. V gives up 5 bases and J gives up 1 base, and the segment between their germline ends measures 11 bases. Based on the germline V gene (reference sequence), the CDR1 and CDR2 sequences are LNHDA and SQIVND. From its cysteine to its phenylalanine, the CDR3 spans 14 amino acids. Only the CDR3 part of the read is kept: 42 bases, read in frame from the first base.